This T cell receptor beta chain was sequenced during a study of Ad26.COV2.S vaccination and SARS-CoV-2 variants. The treatment denotes: around 19 received Ad26.COV2.S at low or high dose, single or two shots; about 5 received placebo; per-sample allocation not given. Sampling occurred on day 63 after the first vaccine or placebo injection. Clones were read by immunoSEQ multiplex PCR, and TCRdb kept only the in-frame ones, dropping some. This sample has some 270,000 clones, with 87% found just once. Findings and limits, study-wide: Recipients given vaccine exceeded placebo recipients in spike-specific TCR breadth. Analyses that measured TCR breadth and depth may have underestimated total T cell responses.

Concerning this clone itself: Its specificity is not known.

Sequencing used peripheral blood, obtained in a trial of Ad26.COV2.S vaccine versus placebo. The clonotype was recovered from a person aged 18 to 59 who received the Ad26.COV2.S COVID-19 vaccine or a placebo.

For the CDR3, the DNA is TGCGCCAGCAGCTTCTCAGGGGCTATGGAGACCCAGTACTTC. Protein sequence: CASSFSGAMETQYF. The chain carries TRBV5-1 and TRBJ2-5; tentative D call: TRBD1 (6 bases). From germline, CDR1 is SGHRS and CDR2 YFSETQ. The CDR3 runs 14 residues. V lost 2 bases to trimming and J lost 5 bases, with 13 bases between them.